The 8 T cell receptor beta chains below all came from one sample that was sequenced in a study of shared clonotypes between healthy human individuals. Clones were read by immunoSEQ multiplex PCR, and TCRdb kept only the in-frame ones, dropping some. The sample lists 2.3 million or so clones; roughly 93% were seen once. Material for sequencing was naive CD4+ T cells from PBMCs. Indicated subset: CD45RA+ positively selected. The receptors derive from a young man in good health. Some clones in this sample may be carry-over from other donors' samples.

Here the CDR3 reads CASSLSGARSYEQYF. Here the CDR3 DNA reads TGTGCCAGCAGTCTTAGCGGGGCTCGCTCCTACGAGCAGTACTTC. The rearrangement joins TRBV28 to TRBJ2-7, with 8 bases lining up with TRBD2. Germline trimming cut 5 bases from V and 0 bases from J; bases unmatched to any gene: 6. CDR3 length equals 15 residues. Per the germline V gene, CDR1 is MDHEN and CDR2 is SYDVKM.

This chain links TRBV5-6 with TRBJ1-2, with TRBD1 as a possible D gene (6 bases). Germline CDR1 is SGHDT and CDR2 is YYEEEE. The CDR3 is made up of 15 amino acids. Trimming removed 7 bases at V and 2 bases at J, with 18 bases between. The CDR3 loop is CASALRGFGNYGYTF. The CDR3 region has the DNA TGTGCCAGCGCCCTGAGGGGGTTTGGGAACTATGGCTACACCTTC.

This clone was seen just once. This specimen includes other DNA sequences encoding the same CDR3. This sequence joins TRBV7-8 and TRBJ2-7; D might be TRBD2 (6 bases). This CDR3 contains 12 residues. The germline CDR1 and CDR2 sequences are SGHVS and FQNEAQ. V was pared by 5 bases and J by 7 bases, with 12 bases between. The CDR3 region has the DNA TGTGCCAGCAGCACTCACCGGGGGGAGCAGTACTTC. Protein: CASSTHRGEQYF.

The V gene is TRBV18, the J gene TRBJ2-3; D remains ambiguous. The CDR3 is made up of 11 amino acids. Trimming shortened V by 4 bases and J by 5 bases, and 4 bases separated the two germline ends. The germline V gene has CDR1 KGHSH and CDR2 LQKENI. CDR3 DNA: TGTGCCAGCTCACTGGAAGATACGCAGTATTTT. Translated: CASSLEDTQYF.

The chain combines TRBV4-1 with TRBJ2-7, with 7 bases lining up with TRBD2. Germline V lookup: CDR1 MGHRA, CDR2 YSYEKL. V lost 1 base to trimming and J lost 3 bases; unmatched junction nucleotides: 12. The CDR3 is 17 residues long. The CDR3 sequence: CASSQVFGTNPLYEQYF. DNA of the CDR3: TGCGCCAGCAGCCAAGTCTTTGGGACTAACCCTCTCTACGAGCAGTACTTC.

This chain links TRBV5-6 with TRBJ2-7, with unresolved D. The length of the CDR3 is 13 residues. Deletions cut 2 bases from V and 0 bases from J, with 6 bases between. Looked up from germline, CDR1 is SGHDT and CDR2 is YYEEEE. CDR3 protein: CASSFYNSYEQYF. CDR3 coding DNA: TGTGCCAGCAGCTTTTACAACTCCTACGAGCAGTACTTC.

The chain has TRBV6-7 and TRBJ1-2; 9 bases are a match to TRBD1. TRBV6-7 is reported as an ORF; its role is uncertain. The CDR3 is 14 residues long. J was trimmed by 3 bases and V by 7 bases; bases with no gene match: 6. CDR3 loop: CASNPRTGDYGYTF. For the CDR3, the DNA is TGTGCCAGCAATCCCCGGACAGGGGACTATGGCTACACCTTC.

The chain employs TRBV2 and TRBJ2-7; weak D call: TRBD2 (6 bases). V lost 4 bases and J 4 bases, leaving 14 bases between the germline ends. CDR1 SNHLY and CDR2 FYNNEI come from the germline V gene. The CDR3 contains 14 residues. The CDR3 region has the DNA TGTGCCAGCAGTGCGGAGGGCCGGGGTTACGAGCAGTACTTC. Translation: CASSAEGRGYEQYF.